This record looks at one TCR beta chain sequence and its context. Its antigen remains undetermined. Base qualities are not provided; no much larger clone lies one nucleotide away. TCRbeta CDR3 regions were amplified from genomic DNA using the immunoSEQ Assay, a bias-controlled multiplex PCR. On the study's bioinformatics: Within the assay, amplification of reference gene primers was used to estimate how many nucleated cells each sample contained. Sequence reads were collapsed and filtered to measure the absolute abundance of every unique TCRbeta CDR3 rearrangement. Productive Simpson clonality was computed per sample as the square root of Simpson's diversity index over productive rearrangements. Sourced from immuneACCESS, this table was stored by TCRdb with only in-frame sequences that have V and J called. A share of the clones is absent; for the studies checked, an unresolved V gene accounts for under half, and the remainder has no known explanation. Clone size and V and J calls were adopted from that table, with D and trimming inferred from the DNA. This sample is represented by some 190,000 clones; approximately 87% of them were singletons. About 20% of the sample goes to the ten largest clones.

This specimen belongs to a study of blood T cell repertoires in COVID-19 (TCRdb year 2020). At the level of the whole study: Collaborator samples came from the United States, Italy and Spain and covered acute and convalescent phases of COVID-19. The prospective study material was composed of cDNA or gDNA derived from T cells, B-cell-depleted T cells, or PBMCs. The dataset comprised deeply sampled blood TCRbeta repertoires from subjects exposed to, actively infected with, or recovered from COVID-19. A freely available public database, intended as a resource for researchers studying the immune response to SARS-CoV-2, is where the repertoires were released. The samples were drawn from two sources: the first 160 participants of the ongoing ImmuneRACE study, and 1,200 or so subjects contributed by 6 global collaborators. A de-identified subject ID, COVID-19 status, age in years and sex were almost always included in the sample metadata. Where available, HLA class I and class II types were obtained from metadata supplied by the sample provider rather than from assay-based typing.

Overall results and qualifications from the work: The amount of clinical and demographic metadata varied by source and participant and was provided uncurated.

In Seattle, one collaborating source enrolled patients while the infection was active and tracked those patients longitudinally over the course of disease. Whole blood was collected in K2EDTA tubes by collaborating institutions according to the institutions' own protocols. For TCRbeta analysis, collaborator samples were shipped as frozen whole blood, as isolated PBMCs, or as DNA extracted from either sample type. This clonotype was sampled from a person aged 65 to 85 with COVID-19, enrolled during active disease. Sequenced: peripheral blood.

The DNA reads TGTGCCAGCTACCCCCGGTCTAATTCACCCCTCCACTTT. Translated, it reads CASYPRSNSPLHF. The V gene is TRBV28 and the J gene is TRBJ1-6; the D gene cannot be resolved reliably. The CDR1 and CDR2 encoded by the germline V gene are MDHEN and SYDVKM. Spanning cysteine to phenylalanine, the CDR3 consists of 13 amino acids. The only DNA kept is the CDR3, 39 bases in frame from the first base. Relative to germline, V is 8 bases shorter and J is 6 bases shorter, with 11 bases between their ends.